This TCR beta chain was profiled in a study of shared clonotypes between healthy human individuals. Whole-study results and caveats: Sharing of clonotypes among donors was expected to vary with sequencing depth. Researchers sampled only blood; tissue repertoires likely differ.

With respect to this clone: What it binds is not known.

All participating donors were Caucasian adults from Nashville, Tennessee. CD4+ cells were split into CD45RA+ naive and CD45RA-negative memory subsets. The CDR3 runs 12 residues. Per germline, CDR1 SEHNR and CDR2 FQNEAQ (reference sequence). This table comes from immunoSEQ multiplex PCR, and its TCRdb copy is limited to in-frame clones, with some not included. The repertoire holds some 2.4 million clones, with 90% to 95% as singletons. This TCR derives from a man aged 18 to 29 in good health. Some clones in this sample may be carry-over from other donors' samples. The sequenced sample consisted of naive CD4+ T cells from PBMCs. The subset here: CD45RA+ positively selected. The chain uses TRBV7-9 and TRBJ2-5; no reliable D call. The assigned J gene may be wrong: the sequence end matches TRBJ2-7 better. Here the CDR3 reads CAGPGASYEQYF. CDR3 nucleotide sequence: TGTGCCGGACCAGGCGCCTCCTACGAGCAGTACTTC.